This TCR beta chain derives from a study of shared clonotypes between healthy human individuals. Overall study context: Contributing individuals were two females and a few males aged 18 to 49.

As to this clone: Antigen specificity is unknown.

Produced via immunoSEQ multiplex PCR; TCRdb's table is partial and in-frame only. The sample lists about 2.2 million clones, 90% to 95% seen once, with 1.5% to 2% in the top ten. Naive CD8 isolation took CD45RO-negative cells positively selected for CCR7 and excluded terminally differentiated effector memory CD45RA+ cells. Looked up from germline, CDR1 is SEHNR and CDR2 is FQNEAQ (reference sequence). Trimming took off 0 bases at V and 6 bases at J, with 16 bases between the two ends. The CDR3 covers 16 residues. Points from the study as a whole: The generation probabilities recorded for non-shared clonotypes fell below those of clonotypes shared by all four donors. Among donors, clonotype sharing was expected to be affected by sequencing depth. Naive subsets generally had larger estimated richness than memory subsets.

The sequence was obtained from a man between 18 and 35 years old in good health. Some clones in this sample may be carry-over from other donors' samples. The specimen sequenced was naive CD8+ T cells from PBMCs. The chain couples TRBV7-9 to TRBJ2-3; D is possibly TRBD2 (5 bases). The CDR3 loop reads CASSLALLTSGDTQYF. The DNA of the CDR3 is TGTGCCAGCAGCTTAGCGCTATTAACTTCGGGGGATACGCAGTATTTT.